Listed below are T cell receptor beta chains from one sample, sequenced in a study of cytomegalovirus exposure and HLA in healthy donors. The data were produced by immunoSEQ multiplex PCR, yet TCRdb's version contains in-frame clones alone and is incomplete. The table has roughly 190,000 clones, roughly four fifths seen once; the top ten hold about 3.1%. The sample taken for sequencing was PBMCs. Receptors originate from a woman aged 25 to 45 in good health and CMV-seropositive. Each CDR3 is given with its conserved first and last residue. Each record gives: V gene, D gene, clone size, J gene, CDR3 DNA, CDR3 protein. A D gene is named only where the DNA matches it firmly. Some rows mark clone size as missing; the rest say once, few, many or name a class of expanded clone.

>TRBV28|.|.|TRBJ1-3
TGTGCCAGCAGTTTAGAGGGCCTCAGGAAAACTGGAAACACCATATATTTT
CASSLEGLRKTGNTIYF
>TRBV5-1|TRBD2|few|TRBJ2-2
TGCGCCAGCAGCCCTTCGTTAGCGGGACACACCGGGGAGCTGTTTTTT
CASSPSLAGHTGELFF
>TRBV29-1|TRBD2|.|TRBJ2-7
TGCAGCGTTGAAGTTTGGCTAGCGGGAGGCGCTTCCTACGAGCAGTACTTC
CSVEVWLAGGASYEQYF
>TRBV2|.|.|TRBJ2-4
TGTGCCAGCAGTGAAGCACTAGCCTTGACCATTCAGTACTTC
CASSEALALTIQYF
>TRBV5-1|.|.|TRBJ2-7
TGCGCCAGCTCACAGGGTTTCCAGGAGCAGTACTTC
CASSQGFQEQYF
>TRBV5-4|TRBD1|.|TRBJ2-7
TGTGCCAGCAGCCAGACAGGGTCCGAGCAGTACTTC
CASSQTGSEQYF
>TRBV6-5|.|.|TRBJ2-7
TGTGCCAGCAGTTATGCGGGATCGGGGTACGAGCAGTACTTC
CASSYAGSGYEQYF
>TRBV11-2|TRBD2|few|TRBJ2-1
TGTGCCAGCAGCTCGTCCGGGACTAGATACAATGAGCAGTTCTTC
CASSSSGTRYNEQFF
>TRBV27|.|.|TRBJ1-5
TGTGCCAGCAGTTTAGGGCAGGGATGGCCCCAGCATTTT
CASSLGQGWPQHF
>TRBV25-1|.|.|TRBJ2-5
TGTGCCAGCAGTCGCCAGACAGGCCTAGGGGAGACCCAGTACTTC
CASSRQTGLGETQYF
>TRBV10-1|.|few|TRBJ1-4
TGCGCCAGCAGTGAGGACAGTCTAAATGAAAAACTGTTTTTT
CASSEDSLNEKLFF
>TRBV2|TRBD1|.|TRBJ2-1
TGTGCCAGCAGCTGGACAGGGCAAGGGGAGCAGTTCTTC
CASSWTGQGEQFF
>TRBV10-2|.|.|TRBJ2-1
TGCGCCAGCAGTCTCACGGGAGCTACCTACAATGAGCAGTTCTTC
CASSLTGATYNEQFF
>TRBV10-3|TRBD1|.|TRBJ1-1
TGTGCCATCAGTGGAGGGGGCGAAAGGGACACTGAAGCTTTCTTT
CAISGGGERDTEAFF
>TRBV19|.|.|TRBJ2-7
TGTGCCAGTAGTGGGTCGAGGTTCGGGGATCGCTACGAGCAGTACTTC
CASSGSRFGDRYEQYF
>TRBV28|.|.|TRBJ2-5
TGTGCCAGCAGTCATTTGGGCGCTGGGGAGACCCAGTACTTC
CASSHLGAGETQYF
>TRBV2|TRBD2|few|TRBJ2-7
TGTGCCAGCAAATTCTTGGCGGCTAGCGGGAGTAGCGAGCAGTACTTC
CASKFLAASGSSEQYF
>TRBV11-2|TRBD2|.|TRBJ2-4
TGTGCCAGCAGCCCCTTGGACACCCCAGGGGAACTAGCGGACATTCAGTACTTC
CASSPLDTPGELADIQYF
>TRBV4-1|.|.|TRBJ1-5
TGCGCCAGCAGCCAAGAGTCCGGGAATAGCAATCAGCCCCAGCATTTT
CASSQESGNSNQPQHF
>TRBV10-2|.|.|TRBJ2-7
TGCGCCAGCAGTTCGGGACTGATCTACGAGCAGTACTTC
CASSSGLIYEQYF
>TRBV11-2|TRBD1|.|TRBJ1-3
TGTGCCAGCAGCTTAGATCTCGGGACAGGGGTCGGAAACACCATATATTTT
CASSLDLGTGVGNTIYF
>TRBV7-2|.|.|TRBJ2-1
TGTGCCAGCAGCATCCTAACGGGCGGGTCCTACAATGAGCAGTTCTTC
CASSILTGGSYNEQFF
>TRBV7-9|TRBD1|.|TRBJ2-1
TGTTCCAGCAGCACCGGGACAGGGGGCTACAATGAGCAGTTCTTC
CSSSTGTGGYNEQFF
>TRBV13|TRBD2|.|TRBJ2-3
TGTGCCAGCAGCTTGCCGGGACTAGCGGGAGTCACAGATACGCAGTATTTT
CASSLPGLAGVTDTQYF
>TRBV28|TRBD1|once|TRBJ2-7
TGTGCCAGCAGTTCGACAGGGGCGCGGGAGCAGTACTTC
CASSSTGAREQYF
>TRBV11-2|TRBD1|few|TRBJ2-7
TGTGCCAGCAGCTGGGACAGCTCCTACGAGCAGTACTTC
CASSWDSSYEQYF
>TRBV27|TRBD1|.|TRBJ2-7
TGTGCCAGCAGTGCCGATTCGGACAGGGACCCCTCCTACGAGCAGTACTTC
CASSADSDRDPSYEQYF
>TRBV2|TRBD1|.|TRBJ1-4
TGTGCCAGCAGTGCACAGGGGGTCTCAACTAATGAAAAACTGTTTTTT
CASSAQGVSTNEKLFF
>TRBV27|TRBD2|.|TRBJ2-7
TGTGCCAGCAGTGCCGGCGGGGGTAGGGTCTACGAGCAGTACTTC
CASSAGGGRVYEQYF
>TRBV27|.|.|TRBJ1-3
TGTGCCAGCAGTTTTGGCGGGGGAGCTGGAAACACCATATATTTT
CASSFGGGAGNTIYF
>TRBV6-1|.|.|TRBJ2-2
TGTGCCAGCAGTGACGCGACAGCGAACACCGGGGAGCTGTTTTTT
CASSDATANTGELFF
>TRBV9|TRBD2|few|TRBJ2-7
TGTGCCAGCAGCCGTGGGACTAGCGGAGGCTACGAGCAGTACTTC
CASSRGTSGGYEQYF
>TRBV10-1|TRBD2|.|TRBJ2-3
TGCGCCAGCAGTGCCGCGGGACTAGCGGGCACAGATACGCAGTATTTT
CASSAAGLAGTDTQYF
>TRBV6-6|.|.|TRBJ2-1
TGTGCCAGCAGTTACTCGGCCAACAATGAGCAGTTCTTC
CASSYSANNEQFF
>TRBV28|TRBD1|.|TRBJ1-1
TGTGCCAGCAGTCTCTCTGACAGGGGGAACACTGAAGCTTTCTTT
CASSLSDRGNTEAFF
>TRBV28|.|.|TRBJ1-2
TGTGCCAGCAGTCGATCACTCTATGGCTACACCTTC
CASSRSLYGYTF
>TRBV5-1|.|few|TRBJ1-1
TGCGCCAGCAGCATATCCCTCTCCAGGGGAAACGAAGCTTTCTTT
CASSISLSRGNEAFF
>TRBV7-2|.|.|TRBJ1-2
TGTGCCAGCAGATTGGCGGGCCGGCCCAACTATGGCTACACCTTC
CASRLAGRPNYGYTF
>TRBV28|.|.|TRBJ1-2
TGTGCCAGCAGTTTATCCGGACGGTTTAGAGGGGGCTACACCTTC
CASSLSGRFRGGYTF
>TRBV6-5|.|once|TRBJ1-1
TGTGCCAGCAGTTACCAGGGGATGAACACTGAAGCTTTCTTT
CASSYQGMNTEAFF
>TRBV6-5|TRBD1|.|TRBJ1-2
TGTGCCAGCAGTTACTCGGGACAGGGGACCGGCTACACCTTC
CASSYSGQGTGYTF
>TRBV29-1|.|.|TRBJ1-1
TGCAGCGTCTCGACAGGGAACACTGAAGCTTTCTTT
CSVSTGNTEAFF
>TRBV19|TRBD1|.|TRBJ1-2
TGTGCCAGTAGTCCAGGACAGGCTGGCTACACCTTC
CASSPGQAGYTF
>TRBV2|.|.|TRBJ2-5
TGTGCCAGCAGTTATAAGACTGGTGGGGAGACCCAGTACTTC
CASSYKTGGETQYF
>TRBV2|.|.|TRBJ2-1
TGTGCCAGCAGCCTAGAGACAGTCCACAATGAGCAGTTCTTC
CASSLETVHNEQFF
>TRBV6-6|TRBD1|.|TRBJ2-7
TGTGCCAGCAGGAAACAGGGGGATACCTACGAGCAGTACTTC
CASRKQGDTYEQYF
>TRBV19|TRBD1|.|TRBJ1-1
TGTGCCAGTAGTCCAGGGACAGGGCGCTCCCCGAACACTGAAGCTTTCTTT
CASSPGTGRSPNTEAFF
>TRBV10-1|TRBD2|.|TRBJ2-3
TGCGCCAGCAGTGCGGGGACTAGCGGGACTGCGAGAGCGCAGTATTTT
CASSAGTSGTARAQYF
>TRBV5-1|TRBD2|.|TRBJ2-1
TGCGCCAGCAGCTTTCGGAGCGGGAGCTCAAATGAGCAGTTCTTC
CASSFRSGSSNEQFF
>TRBV4-1|TRBD1|.|TRBJ2-7
TGCGCCAGCAGCCACCGTACAGGGGGTCGCTCCTACGAGCAGTACTTC
CASSHRTGGRSYEQYF
>TRBV7-9|.|.|TRBJ2-1
TGTGCCAGCAGCCTGCTACCGGGGACCTACAATGAGCAGTTCTTC
CASSLLPGTYNEQFF
>TRBV10-3|.|few|TRBJ1-1
TGTGCCATCAGTAGAACAGGTAGAGCTTTCTTT
CAISRTGRAFF
>TRBV2|TRBD1|.|TRBJ1-5
TGTGCCAGCATAGGGAGTGACAGGGGGAATCAGCCCCAGCATTTT
CASIGSDRGNQPQHF
>TRBV27|.|.|TRBJ2-7
TGTGCCAGCAGCGGCGGGACGAACCCGAACGAGCAGTACTTC
CASSGGTNPNEQYF
>TRBV5-1|TRBD2|.|TRBJ2-3
TGCGCCAGCAGCTGGACAGCGGGAGGGGCTACGCAGTATTTT
CASSWTAGGATQYF
>TRBV4-2|.|.|TRBJ2-3
TGTGCCAGCAGCCAAGAGCAGACCCGAGGTACGCAGTATTTT
CASSQEQTRGTQYF
>TRBV29-1|.|.|TRBJ1-2
TGCAGCGTTGAGGACAGCAAAAACCCTTATGGCTACACCTTC
CSVEDSKNPYGYTF
>TRBV2|.|few|TRBJ1-1
TGTGCCAGCAGGACAGCTTTCATGAACACTGAAGCTTTCTTT
CASRTAFMNTEAFF
>TRBV7-8|TRBD2|.|TRBJ2-5
TGTGCCAGCAGCCCATCGGGGGGAGAGACCCAGTACTTC
CASSPSGGETQYF
>TRBV7-9|.|.|TRBJ2-7
TGTGCCAGCAGCTTCAGGGGTGACGACGAGCAGTACTTC
CASSFRGDDEQYF